Following are 16 T cell receptor beta chains from one sample sequenced in a study of cytomegalovirus exposure and HLA in healthy donors (dated by TCRdb to about 2017). Libraries were constructed by the immunoSEQ multiplex PCR assay. For the multiplex PCR, a mixture combining 60 forward primers for TCR Vbeta segments and 13 reverse primers for TCR Jbeta segments was used. TCRdb re-hosts the immuneACCESS table, in-frame sequences only. Its copies lack some clones; in the studies checked, an unresolved V gene accounts for under half of them, and the cause for the rest is not known. The sample table records 100,000 to 150,000 clones; 77% of these occur just once. The biggest ten clones account for 13% of the sample. Sequencing used PBMCs. The receptors stem from a woman between 40 and 50 years old in good health and CMV-seropositive.

This clone was counted only a few times. V and J are TRBV19 and TRBJ2-2, with D possibly matching TRBD2 (5 bases). Trimming stripped 3 bases from V and 4 bases from J, with 18 bases between. The germline V gene encodes CDR1 LNHDA and CDR2 SQIVND (reference sequence). This CDR3 has 17 residues. CDR3 nucleotides: TGTGCCAGTAGTATGGACCCAACCCTCGGGATCACCGGGGAGCTGTTTTTT. Protein: CASSMDPTLGITGELFF.

This chain's CDR3 is CASSQVTGDNLSGANVLTF. The CDR3 DNA reads TGTGCCAGCAGCCAAGTAACCGGGGACAACCTCTCTGGGGCCAACGTCCTGACTTTC. The gene calls are TRBV4-2 and TRBJ2-6; D is possibly TRBD1 (6 bases). Germline V gene lookup returns CDR1 LGHNA and CDR2 YNFKEQ. V dropped 1 base and J dropped 0 bases, with 16 bases sitting between them. The CDR3 length is 19 residues.

The V call is TRBV9, the J call TRBJ2-5; no definite D call. The DNA matches TRBJ2-7 better at its end, which makes the J call doubtful. CDR3 length: 13 amino acids. Germline assignment: CDR1 SGDLS and CDR2 YYNGEE. CDR3 DNA: TGTGCCAGCAGCGTAGCGTCTGACTACGAGCAGTACTTC. This encodes CASSVASDYEQYF.

This chain uses TRBV18 with TRBJ2-3, with D possibly being TRBD2 (5 bases). Deletions cut 3 bases from V and 0 bases from J, with 10 bases between. Per the germline V gene, CDR1 is KGHSH and CDR2 is LQKENI. CDR3 length equals 15 residues. The CDR3 nucleotides read TGTGCCAGCTCACCCCCGAGCGGTAGCACAGATACGCAGTATTTT. This encodes CASSPPSGSTDTQYF.

The chain is built from TRBV2 and TRBJ2-5; D remains unclear. The DNA end is a closer match to TRBJ2-7, so the J assignment may be wrong. Per the germline V gene, CDR1 is SNHLY and CDR2 is FYNNEI. CDR3 size: 15 residues. In nucleotides, the CDR3 is TGTGCCAGCACCGCCTCCAGACTTGACTCCTACGAGCAGTACTTC. It specifies CASTASRLDSYEQYF.

The sample holds a few counts of this clone. The V and J genes are TRBV4-1 and TRBJ2-7; D perhaps matches TRBD2 (6 bases). V lost 4 bases, J lost 5 bases, and 15 bases lay in between. In germline, CDR1 is MGHRA, CDR2 YSYEKL. There are 14 residues in the CDR3. CDR3 nucleotide sequence: TGCGCCAGCAGCCGAGTGGAGGGTCGCGACGAGCAGTACTTC. It encodes CASSRVEGRDEQYF.

About this clone itself: The junction departs from the called germline gene at one end, perhaps through a read error. The chain carries TRBV6-1 and TRBJ2-4; D is possibly TRBD2 (5 bases). The V gene's germline CDR1 is MNHNS and CDR2 SASEGT. The CDR3 is 16 residues long. The CDR3 DNA follows: TGTGCCAGCAGTGAAGAGGGAGTGGGAGCCAGAAACATTCAGTACTTC. Its protein is CASSEEGVGARNIQYF.

This rearrangement joins TRBV6-6 to TRBJ2-5, with 9 positions matching TRBD1. Germline CDR1 and CDR2: MNHNY and SVGAGI (reference sequence). The V segment lost 5 bases and the J segment 5 bases; nucleotides outside the gene matches: 3. The CDR3 consists of 13 residues. The CDR3 nucleotides are TGTGCCAGCAGTCAAGGACAGGGGGAGACCCAGTACTTC. Its translation is CASSQGQGETQYF.

V and J are TRBV30 and TRBJ2-2, with 7 bases aligning to TRBD2. Per germline, CDR1 GTSNPN and CDR2 SVGIG (reference sequence). This CDR3 contains 15 residues. J gave up 3 bases and V 3 bases, and 7 bases lay outside the gene matches. CDR3 DNA: TGTGCCTGGAGACGGGAGGTGGGGTACACCGGGGAGCTGTTTTTT. This translates into CAWRREVGYTGELFF. The full variable domain, its missing parts supplied by reference TRBV30 and TRBJ2-2, is SQTIHQWPATLVQPVGSPLSLECTVEGTSNPNLYWYRQAAGRGLQLLFYSVGIGQISSEVPQNLSASRPQDRQFILSSKKLLLSDSGFYLCAWRREVGYTGELFFGEGSRLTVL.

V gene TRBV29-1 combines with J gene TRBJ2-7; TRBD2 matches at 10 bases. The CDR3 length is 17 residues. With V trimmed by 1 base and J by 4 bases, 13 bases remained unmatched. Per the germline V gene, CDR1 is SQVTM and CDR2 is ANQGSEA. This CDR3 reads CSVEAERGLAGGYEQYF. The CDR3 nucleotides read TGCAGCGTTGAAGCCGAAAGGGGGTTAGCGGGAGGATACGAGCAGTACTTC.

This clone came up a few times. The chain combines TRBV18 with TRBJ2-5; TRBD2 aligns across 7 bases. In germline, CDR1 is KGHSH, CDR2 LQKENI. This CDR3 is 15 amino acids long. V was pared by 3 bases and J by 5 bases, with 9 bases of the junction left unmatched. The CDR3 DNA sequence: TGTGCCAGCTCACCGCTAAGCGGGAACGGGGAGACCCAGTACTTC. It encodes CASSPLSGNGETQYF.

The J gene is TRBJ1-6, the V gene TRBV27; no definite D call. The CDR3 has 14 residues. Trimming took off 3 bases at V and 8 bases at J, with 11 bases between the two ends. Germline lookup yields CDR1 MNHEY and CDR2 SMNVEV (reference sequence). The CDR3 reads CASSFRGMDSPLHF. CDR3 coding DNA: TGTGCCAGCAGTTTCCGAGGGATGGATTCACCCCTCCACTTT.

The chain couples TRBV10-2 to TRBJ2-5; weak D call: TRBD1 (5 bases). This CDR3 region has 15 residues. V shed 11 bases and J shed 0 bases, with 19 bases lying between them. Germline lookup yields CDR1 WSHSY and CDR2 SAAADI. CDR3 in amino acids: CASRPGKRDQETQYF. DNA for the CDR3: TGCGCCTCACGCCCAGGGAAAAGGGACCAAGAGACCCAGTACTTC.

V is TRBV4-2 and J is TRBJ2-3, with D possibly matching TRBD2 (6 bases). The CDR3 contains 16 residues. Trimming cost V 0 bases and J 2 bases, with 12 bases left between them. Germline-derived CDR1 and CDR2 are LGHNA and YNFKEQ. The CDR3 sequence: CASSQEPGTVTDTQYF. The CDR3 DNA reads TGTGCCAGCAGCCAAGAACCTGGGACTGTCACAGATACGCAGTATTTT.

In its sample, this clone was seen a few times. For the CDR3, the DNA is TGCAGCGTTGTTAGGTGGGGGGTGAACACTGAAGCTTTCTTT. The encoded protein is CSVVRWGVNTEAFF. The J gene is TRBJ1-1, the V gene TRBV29-1; D perhaps matches TRBD1 (5 bases). CDR3 size: 14 residues. Trimming shortened V by 4 bases and J by 0 bases, and 12 bases separated the two germline ends. Germline V lookup: CDR1 SQVTM, CDR2 ANQGSEA.

V gene TRBV4-1 combines with J gene TRBJ1-5; no clear D gene. This CDR3 has 15 residues. The germline V gene encodes CDR1 MGHRA and CDR2 YSYEKL. V lost 5 bases to trimming and J lost 0 bases, with 11 bases between them. CDR3 coding DNA: TGCGCCAGCAGCGAGGAGTTGTATAGCAATCAGCCCCAGCATTTT. Its translation is CASSEELYSNQPQHF.